This T cell receptor (beta chain) stems from a study of identical twins (dated by TCRdb to 2016 to 2017). Study-level background: To test whether fetal clonotypes persist, this study deep-sequenced TCR alpha and beta repertoires from monozygotic twins, from unrelated adults of various ages, and from cord blood. To rule out contamination, the twin experiments were replicated at different times with different library preparation protocols.

The CDR3 runs 12 residues from the cysteine to the phenylalanine. Just CDR3 DNA is preserved here, 36 bases in frame from base 1. The germline V gene sets CDR1 to SNHLY and CDR2 to FYNNEI. Relative to germline, V is 6 bases shorter and J is 4 bases shorter, with 7 bases between their ends. In its sample, this clonotype was seen a few times. Its antigen is still unknown. No base-level quality is on record; no much larger clone is a single base apart. Library generation was performed with 5' RACE. This sample was sequenced with an Illumina HiSeq 2000. A universal primer binding site was added through template switching, and the final cDNA carried a unique molecular identifier so that TCR cDNA molecules could be counted accurately. First-strand cDNA for TCR alpha and beta chains was synthesized from specific primers in the conserved constant-segment region. Each cDNA library was double barcoded, with a SMART-Mk sample barcode plus Illumina barcodes, to control for contamination. TruSeq adapter sequences and Illumina sample barcodes were added in two successive PCR steps. The Illumina HiSeq platform was used with custom primers to sequence TCR alpha and beta cDNA libraries. The authors processed their data as follows. MiGEC processed the raw reads to extract unique molecular identifiers, while MiXCR was used to determine the CDR3 positions. Recombination models were inferred per individual with the repgenHMM and IGoR tools using an EM algorithm. Shared clonotype analysis was performed with the tcR package in R, normalizing sharing by the product of cloneset sizes. To study raw recombination without the effects of thymic and clonal selection, out-of-frame nonproductive sequences were analyzed. The public reads were run again by TCRdb, first through fastp at Q25 and then through MiXCR, and only productive beta chains were kept. Every entry covers one CDR3 protein and lists the most common genes and DNA from its rows. TCRdb, rather than the study authors, made the V and J calls. Here the sample has 230,000 or so distinct CDR3 sequences; about 8% occur a single time. The ten top clones hold approximately 3% of the sample.

Summary of the overall study and its limitations: Excess twin sharing in beta out-of-frame sequences was weaker because fewer shared sequences lowered the signal-to-noise ratio. In monozygotic twins, out-of-frame TCR alpha sharing was systematically underestimated by recombination models, although the models agreed with sharing between unrelated individuals. Because the same donors could not be followed over many years, the conclusions relied on cross-sectional statistical analysis. Abundant cord blood beta clonotypes carried fewer insertions; young adult naive repertoires showed a weaker similar trend, while memory repertoires showed none. Out-of-frame TCR alpha sequences shared between twins showed an excess of low generation-probability sequences compared with coincidental sharing between unrelated individuals. Zero-insertion analyses could be partly confounded by invariant T cells such as MAIT and iNKT, though diverse VJ usage argued against such confounding for most clonotypes.

All donors were healthy Caucasians. Three pairs of female monozygotic twins, all aged about 18 to 29 years, made up the twin cohort. CD4+ and CD8+ T cell populations were isolated with positive isolation kits from Invitrogen. These data were also filed under a second study, of yellow fever vaccine responses in identical twins. According to the second study: The authors reported that the T cell response to vaccination in identical twins appeared partly convergent and partly personalized. In the study, vaccine-responding T cell clones were precisely tracked in identical twins.

The sample comprised CD8+ T cells sorted from blood. The TCR comes from a woman aged 18-29 years in good health. The chain employs TRBV2 and TRBJ2-1; the D gene may be TRBD1 or TRBD2, since each aligns over 5 bases. The CDR3 here reads CASRGVYNEQFF. At the DNA level, the sequence is TGTGCCAGCAGGGGGGTGTACAATGAGCAGTTCTTC.